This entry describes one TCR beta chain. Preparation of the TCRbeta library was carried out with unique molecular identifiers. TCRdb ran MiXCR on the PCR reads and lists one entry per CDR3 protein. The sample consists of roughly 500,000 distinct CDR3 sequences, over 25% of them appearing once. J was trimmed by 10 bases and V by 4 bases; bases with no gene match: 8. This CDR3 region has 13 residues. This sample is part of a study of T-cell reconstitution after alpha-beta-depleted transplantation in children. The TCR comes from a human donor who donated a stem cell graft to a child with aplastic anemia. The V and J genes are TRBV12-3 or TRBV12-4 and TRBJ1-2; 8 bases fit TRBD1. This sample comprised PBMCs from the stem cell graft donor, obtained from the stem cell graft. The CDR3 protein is CASSSGGSSYYTF. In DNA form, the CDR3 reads TGTGCCAGCAGTTCAGGGGGCTCAAGTTACTACACCTTC.